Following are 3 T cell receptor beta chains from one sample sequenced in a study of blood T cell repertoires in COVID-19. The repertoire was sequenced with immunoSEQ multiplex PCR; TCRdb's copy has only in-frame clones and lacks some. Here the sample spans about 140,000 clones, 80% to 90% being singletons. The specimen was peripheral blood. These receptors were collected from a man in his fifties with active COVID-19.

CDR3 in DNA: TGCGCCAGCAGCCCTGGAGCAGGGTTATCGCGTGGAAACACCATATATTTT. This sequence encodes CASSPGAGLSRGNTIYF. The chain recombines TRBV4-1 with TRBJ1-3; D may be TRBD1 (5 bases). Germline CDR1 reads MGHRA; CDR2 reads YSYEKL. Trimming left V 4 bases short and J 3 bases short, with 19 bases between. The CDR3 extends over 17 amino acids.

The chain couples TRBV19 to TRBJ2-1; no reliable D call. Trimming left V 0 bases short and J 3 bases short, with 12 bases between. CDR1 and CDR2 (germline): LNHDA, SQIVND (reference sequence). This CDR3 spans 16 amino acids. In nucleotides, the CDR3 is TGTGCCAGTAGTATAGATTCCACGGTCTACTACAATGAGCAGTTCTTC. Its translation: CASSIDSTVYYNEQFF.

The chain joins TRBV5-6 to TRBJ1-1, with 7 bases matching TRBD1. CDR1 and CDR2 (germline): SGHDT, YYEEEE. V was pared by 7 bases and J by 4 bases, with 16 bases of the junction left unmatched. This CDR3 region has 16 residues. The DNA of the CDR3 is TGTGCCAGCCGCGTTTCCGGGGCAGGGGGTCTCACTGAAGCTTTCTTT. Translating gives CASRVSGAGGLTEAFF.